This T cell receptor (beta chain) was documented in a study of patients and donors after allogeneic stem cell transplantation. TCRdb re-derived calls from the RT-PCR reads in MiXCR, one entry per CDR3 protein. The sample records 900,000 to 1,000,000 distinct CDR3 sequences, approximately 19% being singletons. The sequence was obtained from a human donor who was either an allogeneic HSCT recipient or a stem cell or donor lymphocyte infusion donor (not recorded which). It is not recorded whose cells these are; they may come from a transplant donor. Sequenced sample: blood, either unsorted or a sorted T cell fraction (not recorded which).

For the CDR3, the DNA is TGCAGTGCTAGAGGCGGGGGTTTAGGGGGCACCGGGGAGCTGTTTTTT. Its protein product is CSARGGGLGGTGELFF. This chain joins TRBV20-1 and TRBJ2-2; weak D call: TRBD2 (7 bases). Germline values: CDR1 DFQATT, CDR2 SNEGSKA (reference sequence). Trimming took off 1 base at V and 4 bases at J, with 16 bases between the two ends. This CDR3 contains 16 residues.